Below, 29 T cell receptor beta chains from the same sample are listed, as sequenced in a study of blood T cell repertoires in COVID-19. Clones were sequenced by immunoSEQ multiplex PCR, and TCRdb holds only the in-frame ones, with some missing. The profile shows over 90,000 clones, around four fifths of them singletons. Sequencing was performed on peripheral blood. The source is a man aged 55 to 70 with active or convalescent COVID-19.

This clone appeared a single time. This chain connects TRBV5-6 to TRBJ2-3; 9 bases are a match to TRBD2. The CDR3 extends over 15 amino acids. With 2 bases clipped from V and 7 bases from J, the junction kept 8 bases outside the gene matches. CDR1 is SGHDT, CDR2 YYEEEE, per germline. The CDR3 loop reads CASSFDLSGSNTQYF. For the CDR3, the DNA is TGTGCCAGCAGCTTCGATCTTAGCGGGAGTAATACGCAGTATTTT.

The J gene is TRBJ2-5, the V gene TRBV7-9; no clear D gene. The V gene's germline CDR1 is SEHNR and CDR2 FQNEAQ (reference sequence). CDR3 length: 13 amino acids. Trimming removed 4 bases from V and 0 bases from J, with 6 bases in between. CDR3 bases: TGTGCCAGCAGCTCTCCGTACCAAGAGACCCAGTACTTC. Translation: CASSSPYQETQYF.

The chain uses TRBV6-5 and TRBJ1-1, with D unclear. This CDR3 has 12 amino acids. V shed 10 bases and J shed 7 bases, with 16 bases lying between them. Germline CDR1 reads MNHEY; CDR2 reads SVGAGI. The CDR3 protein is CATPKMGSEAFF. DNA for the CDR3: TGTGCCACCCCGAAAATGGGCAGTGAAGCTTTCTTT.

The chain employs TRBV11-3 and TRBJ2-7; 7 nucleotides line up with TRBD1. CDR1 is SGHNT, CDR2 YENEEA, per germline. V shed 8 bases and J 3 bases; nucleotides not matched to a gene: 7. The CDR3 runs to 13 residues. DNA for the CDR3: TGTGCCAGCGAACCGGGACAGAGCTACGAGCAGTACTTC. Its protein is CASEPGQSYEQYF.

V and J are TRBV24-1 and TRBJ2-2; maybe TRBD2 (5 bases). The V and J ends lost 8 bases and 5 bases respectively, with 11 bases between them. Germline assignment: CDR1 KGHDR and CDR2 SFDVKD. The CDR3 sequence is 13 residues long. CDR3 DNA sequence: TGTGCCACCACCGGGCCGGGGACCGGGGAGCTGTTTTTT. This encodes CATTGPGTGELFF.

This sequence joins TRBV7-2 and TRBJ1-4; 7 bases match TRBD1. In germline, CDR1 is SGHTA, CDR2 FQGNSA. The CDR3 is 14 amino acids. V lost 2 bases and J lost 7; bases outside the gene matches: 4. Here the CDR3 DNA reads TGTGCCAGCAGCTTAACAGGGGCGGGTGAAAAACTGTTTTTT. This translates into CASSLTGAGEKLFF. Supplemented by reference TRBV7-2 and TRBJ1-4, the full variable domain reads GAGVSQSPSNKVTEKGKDVELRCDPISGHTALYWYRQSLGQGLEFLIYFQGNSAPDKSGLPSDRFSAERTGGSVSTLTIQRTQQEDSAVYLCASSLTGAGEKLFFGSGTQLSVL.

V usage is TRBV6-6 and J usage is TRBJ1-2, with D unresolved. V was pared by 5 bases and J by 8 bases, with 15 bases between. The CDR3 contains 13 residues. Germline CDR1 MNHNY, CDR2 SVGAGI (reference sequence). CDR3 region: CASSPRGARGYTF. The DNA of the CDR3 is TGTGCCAGCAGTCCTCGAGGAGCGAGAGGCTACACCTTC.

The rearrangement uses TRBV20-1 and TRBJ2-5, with D possibly TRBD2 on 6 matching bases. The germline V and J ends were trimmed by 3 bases and 5 bases, with 16 bases remaining between them. CDR3 length: 14 residues. CDR1 DFQATT and CDR2 SNEGSKA come from the germline V gene (reference sequence). The CDR3, as DNA: TGCAGTGCTAGTTGGCGGGAAGGTGCGGAGACCCAGTACTTC. It is translated as CSASWREGAETQYF.

The rearrangement uses TRBV6-5 and TRBJ2-3; D remains unclear. This CDR3 region has 14 residues. V was pared by 7 bases and J by 2 bases, with 13 bases between. CDR1 MNHEY and CDR2 SVGAGI come from the germline V gene. The CDR3 bases are TGTGCCAGCACCCTCTTACACCTCACAGATACGCAGTATTTT. Protein: CASTLLHLTDTQYF.

This chain links TRBV5-5 with TRBJ2-5, with D possibly TRBD1 on 7 matching bases. Germline CDR1 is SGHKS and CDR2 is YYEKEE (reference sequence). Trimming pared 4 bases from V and 5 bases from J, leaving 21 bases between. The CDR3 extends over 16 amino acids. This CDR3 is CASSPWEEGARETQYF. The CDR3 bases are TGTGCCAGCAGCCCCTGGGAGGAGGGGGCTAGGGAGACCCAGTACTTC.

The chain employs TRBV19 and TRBJ2-1; a possible D gene is TRBD2 (5 bases). Trimming shortened V by 1 base and J by 3 bases, and 10 bases separated the two germline ends. The CDR3 extends over 15 amino acids. Germline CDR1 reads LNHDA; CDR2 reads SQIVND (reference sequence). In DNA form, the CDR3 reads TGTGCCAGTAGTATAGCCAGCGGATTCTACAATGAGCAGTTCTTC. Encoded protein: CASSIASGFYNEQFF.

The J gene is TRBJ1-1, the V gene TRBV27, with a tentative D call TRBD1 (5 bases). The CDR3 covers 14 residues. Germline CDR1 is MNHEY and CDR2 is SMNVEV (reference sequence). The V end lost 5 bases, the J end lost 1 base, and 11 bases lay between the germline ends. The CDR3 nucleotides are TGTGCCAGCAGTCTCCGGACAAGGAACACTGAAGCTTTCTTT. This codes for CASSLRTRNTEAFF.

This clone showed up just once. The chain uses TRBV2 and TRBJ1-6; a possible D gene is TRBD1 (6 bases). The germline gives CDR1 SNHLY, CDR2 FYNNEI. The CDR3 runs to 14 residues. The V gene lost 8 bases and the J gene lost 7 bases, with 15 bases spanning the gap. CDR3 nucleotide sequence: TGTGCCAGCCGCACGGACAGCCAAAATTCACCCCTCCACTTT. Translated: CASRTDSQNSPLHF.

This chain uses TRBV30 with TRBJ1-3, with 7 bases identical to TRBD1. This CDR3 comprises 16 residues. Germline CDR1 and CDR2: GTSNPN and SVGIG (reference sequence). J gave up 0 bases and V 1 base, and 6 bases lay outside the gene matches. CDR3 nucleotides: TGTGCCTGGAGTGCCAGACAGGGAGGCTCTGGAAACACCATATATTTT. Protein: CAWSARQGGSGNTIYF.

This clone was recorded only once. The gene calls are TRBV28 and TRBJ1-5; D is perhaps TRBD1 (6 bases). The CDR3 covers 13 residues. V lost 6 bases and J 2 bases, leaving 8 bases between the germline ends. CDR1 is MDHEN and CDR2 is SYDVKM in the germline V gene. The CDR3 bases are TGTGCCAGCAGGGACAGTGGCAATCAGCCCCAGCATTTT. It translates to CASRDSGNQPQHF.

This rearrangement joins TRBV5-1 to TRBJ1-2; perhaps TRBD1 as D (5 bases). V shed 0 bases and J shed 1 base, with 10 bases lying between them. Germline CDR1 and CDR2: SGHRS and YFSETQ. This CDR3 has 15 residues. The DNA of the CDR3 is TGCGCCAGCAGCTTGGCGCCAGGGAATAACTATGGCTACACCTTC. Amino acid sequence: CASSLAPGNNYGYTF.

This clone is a singleton in its sample. CDR3 loop: CASSLQGVGSPLHF. CDR3 in DNA: TGTGCCAGCAGCTTACAGGGGGTCGGATCACCCCTCCACTTT. This sequence joins TRBV7-2 and TRBJ1-6; TRBD1 agrees at 7 bases. The germline CDR1 and CDR2 sequences are SGHTA and FQGNSA. V was pared by 2 bases and J by 10 bases, with 5 bases of the junction left unmatched. CDR3 length equals 14 residues.

This clone has more than one count but fewer than ten. The J gene is TRBJ1-1, the V gene TRBV11-2, with 7 bases identical to TRBD1. Unmatched junction bases numbered 4, after V lost 5 bases and J lost 4 bases. Germline V lookup: CDR1 SGHAT, CDR2 FQNNGV. The CDR3 has 13 amino acids. The CDR3 reads CASSLRDSTEAFF. CDR3 nucleotide sequence: TGTGCCAGCAGCCTCCGGGACAGCACTGAAGCTTTCTTT.

The V and J genes are TRBV7-9 and TRBJ2-1; maybe TRBD2 (6 bases). The germline CDR1 and CDR2 sequences are SEHNR and FQNEAQ (reference sequence). The CDR3 is 14 amino acids. The ends were cut back, 7 bases at V and 8 bases at J, with 18 bases in the middle. Written as DNA, the CDR3 is TGTGCCAGCAAGTCCACTGTACTAGCCCATGAGCAGTTCTTC. This gives the protein CASKSTVLAHEQFF.

This clone was counted many times. The chain is built from TRBV5-4 and TRBJ1-6; the match to TRBD1 covers 7 bases. Germline V gene lookup returns CDR1 SGHNT and CDR2 YYREEE (reference sequence). CDR3 size: 15 residues. The J segment lost 7 bases and the V segment lost 0 bases, leaving 4 bases of the junction unmatched. The CDR3 coding sequence is TGTGCCAGCAGCTTGGCGGACAGGCGGAATTCACCCCTCCACTTT. It encodes CASSLADRRNSPLHF. Together with reference TRBV5-4 and TRBJ1-6, the CDR3 gives the full variable domain: ETGVTQSPTHLIKTRGQQVTLRCSSQSGHNTVSWYQQALGQGPQFIFQYYREEENGRGNFPPRFSGLQFPNYSSELNVNALELDDSALYLCASSLADRRNSPLHFGNGTRLTVT.

V is TRBV19 and J is TRBJ2-3; 10 bases are shared with TRBD2. CDR1 LNHDA and CDR2 SQIVND come from the germline V gene (reference sequence). The CDR3 sequence is 15 residues long. The V gene end was trimmed by 5 bases and the J gene end by 3 bases; junction bases not matched to a gene: 5. The CDR3 spells CASSGLAGVTDTQYF. CDR3 DNA sequence: TGTGCCAGTAGTGGGCTAGCGGGAGTGACAGATACGCAGTATTTT.

The gene calls are TRBV7-3 and TRBJ2-6; 7 nucleotides agree with TRBD1. This CDR3 region has 15 residues. J was trimmed by 4 bases and V by 4 bases; bases with no gene match: 4. From germline, CDR1 is SGHTA and CDR2 FQGTGA. CDR3 region: CASSSGQVGANVLTF. The CDR3 DNA reads as TGTGCCAGCAGCTCCGGACAGGTGGGGGCCAACGTCCTGACTTTC.

The chain combines TRBV5-1 with TRBJ2-5; 10 nucleotides line up with TRBD1. The germline V gene encodes CDR1 SGHRS and CDR2 YFSETQ. V dropped 3 bases and J dropped 3; count of bases not matched to a gene: 2. There are 14 residues in the CDR3. The CDR3 nucleotides are TGCGCCAGCAGCTCGGACAGGGGGGAAGAGACCCAGTACTTC. Its translation is CASSSDRGEETQYF.

This chain uses TRBV5-1 with TRBJ2-5; D uncertain. Germline V gene lookup returns CDR1 SGHRS and CDR2 YFSETQ. Trimming shortened V by 4 bases and J by 5 bases, and 15 bases separated the two germline ends. The length of the CDR3 is 14 residues. The CDR3 region is CASSIRAPTETQYF. CDR3 DNA: TGCGCCAGCAGCATAAGAGCGCCCACGGAGACCCAGTACTTC.

The CDR3 reads CASRGDRGPERWGYTF. Here the CDR3 DNA reads TGTGCCAGCAGAGGAGACAGGGGGCCAGAACGGTGGGGCTACACCTTC. The chain couples TRBV9 to TRBJ1-2; 10 bases align to TRBD1. The ends lost 5 bases at V and 8 bases at J; junction bases unmatched: 15. Germline CDR1 reads SGDLS; CDR2 reads YYNGEE. The CDR3 is 16 residues long.

The chain links TRBV7-9 to TRBJ1-2; weak D call: TRBD1 (6 bases). V shed 3 bases and J shed 8 bases, with 13 bases lying between them. The CDR3 contains 13 residues. Germline V lookup: CDR1 SEHNR, CDR2 FQNEAQ (reference sequence). The CDR3 DNA reads as TGTGCCAGCAGCTTTACAGGGCGAGGGGGCTACACCTTC. Encoded protein: CASSFTGRGGYTF.

This chain connects TRBV27 to TRBJ2-1, with TRBD2 matching over 13 bases. The CDR3 spans 16 residues. Germline CDR1 is MNHEY and CDR2 is SMNVEV (reference sequence). V shed 3 bases, J shed 5 bases, and the junction held 4 bases outside the gene matches. The CDR3 sequence is CASSLTSGRKNNEQFF. CDR3 nucleotide sequence: TGTGCCAGCAGTTTGACTAGCGGGAGGAAAAACAATGAGCAGTTCTTC.

The CDR3 sequence: CASSELAGVVTDTQYF. Here the CDR3 DNA reads TGTGCCAGCAGTGAGCTAGCGGGAGTTGTCACAGATACGCAGTATTTT. The gene calls are TRBV6-1 and TRBJ2-3; 10 bases are a match to TRBD2. The V segment lost 3 bases and the J segment 2 bases; nucleotides outside the gene matches: 5. The CDR3 is made up of 16 amino acids. Germline V CDR1 and CDR2: MNHNS, SASEGT.

J is TRBJ2-7 and V is TRBV10-3; no clear D gene. Germline V lookup: CDR1 ENHRY, CDR2 SYGVKD. This CDR3 spans 19 amino acids. Trimming stripped 3 bases from V and 3 bases from J, with 27 bases between. The DNA of the CDR3 is TGTGCCATCAGTGAAAGTCCCACTAAACACACCTTCCTATACTACGAGCAGTACGTC. It is translated as CAISESPTKHTFLYYEQYV.